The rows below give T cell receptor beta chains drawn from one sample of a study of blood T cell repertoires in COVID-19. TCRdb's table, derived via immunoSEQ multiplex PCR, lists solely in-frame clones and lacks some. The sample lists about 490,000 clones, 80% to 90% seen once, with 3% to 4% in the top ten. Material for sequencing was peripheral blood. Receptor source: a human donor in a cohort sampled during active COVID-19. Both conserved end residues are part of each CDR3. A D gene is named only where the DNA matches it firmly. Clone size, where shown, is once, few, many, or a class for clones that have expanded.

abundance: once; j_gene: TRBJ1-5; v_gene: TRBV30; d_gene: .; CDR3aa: CAWSLQDYSNQPQHF; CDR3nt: TGTGCCTGGAGTTTGCAGGACTATAGCAATCAGCCCCAGCATTTT
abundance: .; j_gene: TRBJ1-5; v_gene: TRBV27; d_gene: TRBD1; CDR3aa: CASSPRQGLPNQPQHF; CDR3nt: TGTGCCAGCAGTCCACGACAGGGCCTTCCCAATCAGCCCCAGCATTTT
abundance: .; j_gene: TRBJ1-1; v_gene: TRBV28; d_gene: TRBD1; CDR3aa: CASRKTGGNTEAFF; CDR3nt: TGTGCCAGCAGAAAGACAGGGGGGAACACTGAAGCTTTCTTT
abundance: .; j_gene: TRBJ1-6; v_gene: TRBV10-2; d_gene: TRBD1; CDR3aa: CASSKTGDNSPLHF; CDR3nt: TGCGCCAGCAGTAAAACAGGGGATAATTCACCCCTCCACTTT
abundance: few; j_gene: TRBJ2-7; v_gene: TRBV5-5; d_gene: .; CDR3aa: CASSLRTSGEQYF; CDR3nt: TGTGCCAGCAGCTTACGGACTTCGGGCGAGCAGTACTTC
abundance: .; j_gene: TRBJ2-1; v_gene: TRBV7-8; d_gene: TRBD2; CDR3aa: CASSLATSGRQVVYNEQFF; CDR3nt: TGTGCCAGCAGCTTGGCGACTAGCGGGAGACAAGTAGTCTACAATGAGCAGTTCTTC
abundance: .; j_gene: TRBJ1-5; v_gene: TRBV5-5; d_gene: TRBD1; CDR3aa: CASSLTGSQPQHF; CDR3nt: TGTGCCAGCAGCCTGACAGGGAGTCAGCCCCAGCATTTT
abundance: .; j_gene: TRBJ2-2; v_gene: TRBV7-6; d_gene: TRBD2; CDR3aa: CASSPRVREPRGGELFF; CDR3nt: TGTGCCAGCAGCCCCCGAGTGCGGGAGCCCCGTGGCGGGGAGCTGTTTTTT
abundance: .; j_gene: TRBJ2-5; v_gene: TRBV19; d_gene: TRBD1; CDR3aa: CASSIEKGQGRQETQYF; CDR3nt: TGTGCCAGTAGTATAGAGAAAGGACAGGGCCGCCAAGAGACCCAGTACTTC
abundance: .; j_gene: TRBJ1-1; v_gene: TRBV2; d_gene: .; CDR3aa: CASSVTQGSGEAFF; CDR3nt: TGTGCCAGCAGTGTCACCCAGGGGTCTGGGGAAGCTTTCTTT
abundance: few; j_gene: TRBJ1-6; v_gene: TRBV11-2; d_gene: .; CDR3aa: CASSLEQGSPLHF; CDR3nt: TGTGCCAGCAGCTTGGAACAGGGATCACCCCTCCACTTT
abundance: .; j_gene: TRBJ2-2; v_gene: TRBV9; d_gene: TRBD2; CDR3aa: CASSPGTSGRTGELFF; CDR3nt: TGTGCCAGCAGCCCAGGGACTAGCGGGAGAACCGGGGAGCTGTTTTTT
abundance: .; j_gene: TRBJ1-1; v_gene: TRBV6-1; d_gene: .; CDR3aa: CASSEPEYLGAFF; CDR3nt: TGTGCCAGCAGTGAACCTGAGTACCTCGGGGCTTTCTTT
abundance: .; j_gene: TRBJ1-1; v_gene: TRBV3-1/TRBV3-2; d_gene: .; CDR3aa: CASSLAVNTEAFF; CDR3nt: TGTGCCAGCAGCCTTGCAGTGAACACTGAAGCTTTCTTT
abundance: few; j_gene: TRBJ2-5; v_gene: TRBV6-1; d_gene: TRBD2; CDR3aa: CASSEAVGEGIQYF; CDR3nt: TGTGCCAGCAGTGAAGCCGTGGGGGAGGGTATCCAGTACTTC
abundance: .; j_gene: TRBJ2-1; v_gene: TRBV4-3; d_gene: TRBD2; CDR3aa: CASSQVGGTSGTGRQFF; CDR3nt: TGCGCCAGCAGCCAAGTTGGGGGGACTAGCGGGACGGGAAGGCAGTTCTTC
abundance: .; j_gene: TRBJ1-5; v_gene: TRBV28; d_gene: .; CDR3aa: CASSLGGSGFKPQHF; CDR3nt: TGTGCCAGCAGTCTGGGGGGGTCGGGGTTTAAGCCCCAGCATTTT
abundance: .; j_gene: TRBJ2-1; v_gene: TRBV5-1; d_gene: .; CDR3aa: CASSLRQNYNEQFF; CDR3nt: TGCGCCAGCAGCTTGAGACAGAACTACAATGAGCAGTTCTTC